A single sample is the source of the 5 T cell receptor beta chains below, sequenced in a study of blood T cells in healthy people across ages. Using a J-beta primer mix together with a sample-barcoded 5' primer, a second PCR was run for roughly 7 to 12 cycles. TCRdb fed the 5' RACE reads into MiXCR, producing one record per CDR3 protein. The sample holds around 620,000 distinct CDR3 sequences, 25% to 30% seen once. The sequenced sample was blood. The receptor set was obtained from a woman between 65 and 79 years old in good health.

The chain is built from TRBV7-7 and TRBJ2-2; weak D call: TRBD2 (6 bases). From germline, CDR1 is SSHAT and CDR2 FNYEAQ (reference sequence). Trimming pared 3 bases from V and 7 bases from J, leaving 12 bases between. This CDR3 is built from 14 residues. CDR3 sequence (DNA): TGTGCCAGCAGCTTGCGGGACGCTGGCGGGGAGCTGTTTTTT. The encoded protein is CASSLRDAGGELFF.

The chain links TRBV5-8 to TRBJ2-5, with 7 bases fitting TRBD2. From germline, CDR1 is SGHTS and CDR2 YDEGEE. The CDR3 has 15 amino acids. The ends lost 1 base at V and 1 base at J; junction bases unmatched: 4. The CDR3 region has the DNA TGTGCCAGCAGCTTGCTAGGGGAGGGCCAAGAGACCCAGTACTTC. It translates to CASSLLGEGQETQYF.

This clonotype came up a few times. The chain carries TRBV20-1 and TRBJ2-7, with TRBD1 matching over 8 bases. TRBJ2-5 matches the DNA end more closely, so the J call is doubtful. The CDR3 covers 14 residues. Germline-derived CDR1 and CDR2 are DFQATT and SNEGSKA (reference sequence). CDR3 region: CSAKKIQGVETQYF. The CDR3 DNA reads TGCAGTGCTAAGAAGATACAGGGGGTGGAGACCCAGTACTTC.

The rearrangement uses TRBV4-1 and TRBJ2-5, with a possible D match to TRBD2 (6 bases). The J call may not be correct, given that the DNA end is closer to TRBJ2-1. Per the germline V gene, CDR1 is MGHRA and CDR2 is YSYEKL. This CDR3 contains 16 residues. The CDR3 region is CASSRLFGGGYNEQFF. CDR3 in DNA: TGCGCCAGCAGCCGCCTTTTCGGGGGTGGATACAATGAGCAGTTCTTC.

The chain combines TRBV7-9 with TRBJ2-5; 12 bases align to TRBD1. The CDR3 runs 16 residues. Germline-derived CDR1 and CDR2 are SEHNR and FQNEAQ (reference sequence). V shed 5 bases, J shed 5 bases, and the junction held 9 bases outside the gene matches. CDR3 amino acids: CASSPWDRGRIETQYF. DNA of the CDR3: TGTGCCAGCAGCCCCTGGGACAGGGGGCGGATCGAGACCCAGTACTTC. Together with reference TRBV7-9 and TRBJ2-5, the CDR3 gives the full variable domain: DTGVSQNPRHKITKRGQNVTFRCDPISEHNRLYWYRQTLGQGPEFLTYFQNEAQLEKSRLLSDRFSAERPKGSFSTLEIQRTEQGDSAMYLCASSPWDRGRIETQYFGPGTRLLVL.